The text below deals with one TCR beta chain. Its antigen remains unknown. A read error may produce the germline difference seen at one junction end. This specimen belongs to a study of breast tumors, draining lymph nodes, adjacent tissues. Samples came from axillary lymph nodes draining the breast cancer. The CDR3 contains 14 residues. Germline V gene sequence: CDR1 SGHNT, CDR2 YYREEE (reference sequence). Whole-study findings and limits: The data were judged consistent with most tumor T cells coming from lymph node and expanding in tumor. The lymph node origin of tumor T cells was framed as consistent with a hypothesis, not demonstrated. Tumor TCR diversity was below lymph nodes but above nontumor tissue. Compared with basal-like, luminal-like tumors shared significantly more repertoire with nontumor tissue.

TCRdb analysed the multiplex PCR reads with MiXCR anew, one entry per CDR3 protein. The sample carries 70,000 to 95,000 distinct CDR3 sequences, roughly 19% recorded once. The sample comprised axillary lymph node tissue. This clonotype was sampled from a female donor with breast cancer. Some clones in this sample may be carry-over from other donors' samples. The V call is TRBV5-4, the J call TRBJ1-2; possible D gene TRBD1, 5 bases. The CDR3 bases are TGTGCCAGCGGCTTGACCGGGGGGAGCTATGGCTACACCTTC. Amino acid sequence: CASGLTGGSYGYTF.